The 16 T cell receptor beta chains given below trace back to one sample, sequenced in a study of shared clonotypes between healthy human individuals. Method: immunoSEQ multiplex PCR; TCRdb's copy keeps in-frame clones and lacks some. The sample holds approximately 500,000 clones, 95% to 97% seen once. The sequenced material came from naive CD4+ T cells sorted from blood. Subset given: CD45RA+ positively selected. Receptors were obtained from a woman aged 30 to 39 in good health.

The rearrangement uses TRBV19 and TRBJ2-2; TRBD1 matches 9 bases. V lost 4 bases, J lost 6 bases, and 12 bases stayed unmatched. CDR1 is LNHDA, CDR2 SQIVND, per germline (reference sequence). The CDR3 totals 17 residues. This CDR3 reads CASSKLGQGGRAGELFF. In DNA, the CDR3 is TGTGCCAGTAGTAAGCTGGGACAGGGCGGACGTGCCGGGGAGCTGTTTTTT. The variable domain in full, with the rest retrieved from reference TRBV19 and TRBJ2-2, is DGGITQSPKYLFRKEGQNVTLSCEQNLNHDAMYWYRQDPGQGLRLIYYSQIVNDFQKGDIAEGYSVSREKKESFPLTVTSAQKNPTAFYLCASSKLGQGGRAGELFFGEGSRLTVL.

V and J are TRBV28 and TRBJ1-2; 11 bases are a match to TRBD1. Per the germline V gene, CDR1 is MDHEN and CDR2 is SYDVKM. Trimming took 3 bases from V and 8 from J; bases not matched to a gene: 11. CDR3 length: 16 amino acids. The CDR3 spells CASSLPRGQGARGYTF. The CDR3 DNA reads TGTGCCAGCAGTTTGCCACGAGGACAGGGGGCTAGGGGCTACACCTTC.

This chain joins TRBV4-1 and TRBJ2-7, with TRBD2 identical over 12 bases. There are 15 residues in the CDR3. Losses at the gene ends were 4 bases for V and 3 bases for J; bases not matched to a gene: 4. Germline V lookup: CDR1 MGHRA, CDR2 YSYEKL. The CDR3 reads CASSPGTSGYYEQYF. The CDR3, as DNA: TGCGCCAGCAGCCCCGGGACTAGCGGGTACTACGAGCAGTACTTC.

The CDR3 nucleotides are TGTGCCAGTAGTATAACGGGACTAGCGGGAGACCTTCCCTCCTACAATGAGCAGTTCTTC. Protein: CASSITGLAGDLPSYNEQFF. This chain uses TRBV19 with TRBJ2-1; 14 positions match TRBD2. Per the germline V gene, CDR1 is LNHDA and CDR2 is SQIVND (reference sequence). The CDR3 has 20 residues. V lost 2 bases to trimming and J lost 0 bases; unmatched junction nucleotides: 9.

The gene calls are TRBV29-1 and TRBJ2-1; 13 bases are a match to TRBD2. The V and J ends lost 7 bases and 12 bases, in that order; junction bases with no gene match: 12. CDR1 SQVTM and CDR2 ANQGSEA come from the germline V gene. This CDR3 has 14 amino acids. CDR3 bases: TGCAGCGCGGTGGGGACTAGCGGGGTAGGTTGGCAGTTCTTC. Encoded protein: CSAVGTSGVGWQFF.

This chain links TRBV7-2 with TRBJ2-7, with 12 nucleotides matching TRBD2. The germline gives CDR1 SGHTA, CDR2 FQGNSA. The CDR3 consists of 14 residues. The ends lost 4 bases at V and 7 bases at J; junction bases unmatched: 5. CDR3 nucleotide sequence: TGTGCCAGCAGCTACGGACTAGCGGGATGGGAGCAGTACTTC. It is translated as CASSYGLAGWEQYF.

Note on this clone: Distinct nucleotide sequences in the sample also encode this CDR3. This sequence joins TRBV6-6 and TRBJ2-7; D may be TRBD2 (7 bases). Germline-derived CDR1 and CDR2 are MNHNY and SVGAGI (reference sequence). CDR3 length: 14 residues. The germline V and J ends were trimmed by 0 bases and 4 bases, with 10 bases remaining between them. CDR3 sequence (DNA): TGTGCCAGCAGTTACTCGAGGGGGGGATACGAGCAGTACTTC. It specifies CASSYSRGGYEQYF.

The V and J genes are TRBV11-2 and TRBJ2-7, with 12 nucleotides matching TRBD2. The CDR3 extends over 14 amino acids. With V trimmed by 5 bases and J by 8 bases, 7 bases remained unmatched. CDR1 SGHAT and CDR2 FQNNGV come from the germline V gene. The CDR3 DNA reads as TGTGCCAGCAGCCTACCCAGGACTAGCGGGAAGCAGTACTTC. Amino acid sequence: CASSLPRTSGKQYF.

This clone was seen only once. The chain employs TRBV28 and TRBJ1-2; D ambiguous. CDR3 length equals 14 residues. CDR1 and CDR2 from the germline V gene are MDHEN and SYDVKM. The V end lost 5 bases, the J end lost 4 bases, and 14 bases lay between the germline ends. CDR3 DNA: TGTGCCAGCAGTCTCCGCGGGTCGGGCTATGGCTACACCTTC. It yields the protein CASSLRGSGYGYTF.

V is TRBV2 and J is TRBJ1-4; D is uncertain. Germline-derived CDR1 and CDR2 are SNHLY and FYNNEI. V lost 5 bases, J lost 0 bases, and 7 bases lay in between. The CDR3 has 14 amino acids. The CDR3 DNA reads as TGTGCCAGCAGTCGGGGATCAACTAATGAAAAACTGTTTTTT. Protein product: CASSRGSTNEKLFF.

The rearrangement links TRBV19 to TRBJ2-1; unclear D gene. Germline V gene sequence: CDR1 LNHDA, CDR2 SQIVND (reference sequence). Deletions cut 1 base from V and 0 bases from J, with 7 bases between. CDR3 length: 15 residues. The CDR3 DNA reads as TGTGCCAGTAGTATAGTGGGAAACTCCTACAATGAGCAGTTCTTC. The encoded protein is CASSIVGNSYNEQFF.

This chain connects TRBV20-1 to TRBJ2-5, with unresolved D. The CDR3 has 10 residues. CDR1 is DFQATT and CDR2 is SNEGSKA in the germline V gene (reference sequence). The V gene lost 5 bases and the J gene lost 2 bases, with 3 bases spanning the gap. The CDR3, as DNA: TGCAGTGCTCCACAAGAGACCCAGTACTTC. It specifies CSAPQETQYF.

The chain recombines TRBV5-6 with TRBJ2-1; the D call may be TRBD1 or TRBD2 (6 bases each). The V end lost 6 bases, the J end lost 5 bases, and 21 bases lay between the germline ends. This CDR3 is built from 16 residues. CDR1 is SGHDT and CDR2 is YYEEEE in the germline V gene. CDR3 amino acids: CASNWGPRRGNNEQFF. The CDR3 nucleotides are TGTGCCAGCAACTGGGGGCCGAGGCGGGGAAACAATGAGCAGTTCTTC.

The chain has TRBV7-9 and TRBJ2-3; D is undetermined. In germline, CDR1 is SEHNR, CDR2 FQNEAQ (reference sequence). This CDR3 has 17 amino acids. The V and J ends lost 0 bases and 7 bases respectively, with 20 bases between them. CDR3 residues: CASSLALVQTVMYTQYF. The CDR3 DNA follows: TGTGCCAGCAGCTTAGCGCTCGTCCAGACGGTCATGTATACGCAGTATTTT.

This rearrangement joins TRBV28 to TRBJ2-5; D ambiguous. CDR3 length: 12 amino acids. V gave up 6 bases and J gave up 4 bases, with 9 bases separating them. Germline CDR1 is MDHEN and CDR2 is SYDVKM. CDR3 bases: TGTGCCAGCAGCCAAACATCAGAGACCCAGTACTTC. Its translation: CASSQTSETQYF.

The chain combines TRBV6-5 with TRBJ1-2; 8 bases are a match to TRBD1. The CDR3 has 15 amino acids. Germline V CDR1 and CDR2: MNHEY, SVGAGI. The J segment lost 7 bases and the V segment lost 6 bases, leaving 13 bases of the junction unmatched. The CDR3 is CASRVPGQGSLGYTF. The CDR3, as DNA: TGTGCCAGCAGGGTACCTGGACAGGGTAGTCTTGGCTACACCTTC.